These T cell receptor beta chains were read from a single sample in a study of blood T cell repertoires in COVID-19. Sequenced by immunoSEQ multiplex PCR; TCRdb stores in-frame clones only, minus some. Of 120,000 to 150,000 clones in the sample, approximately 80% were seen once. Sequencing was carried out using peripheral blood. The source is a human donor with acute or convalescent COVID-19. The donor label of this sample is uncertain. The CDR3 runs from the conserved cysteine through the conserved F or W. D genes are given only for firm matches. Size is omitted from some rows. Given values are once, few, many or a class for expanded clones.

TRBJ2-1,-,TRBV9,TRBD2,TGTGCCAGCACTTCCAGCGGGGGCTCCTACAATGAGCAGTTCTTC,CASTSSGGSYNEQFF
TRBJ1-2,few,TRBV7-2,-,TGTGCCAGCAGCCCTTACTCGGGGATCGGGTATGGCTACACCTTC,CASSPYSGIGYGYTF
TRBJ2-3,-,TRBV2,TRBD1,TGTGCCAGCAGCTCCAGGGGGCGCGGGACAGATACGCAGTATTTT,CASSSRGRGTDTQYF
TRBJ1-1,-,TRBV29-1,TRBD1,TGCAGCGTTTTTTCCCACTCAAAAAGGACAGGTCAAGCTTTCTTT,CSVFSHSKRTGQAFF
TRBJ1-2,-,TRBV12-3/TRBV12-4,-,TGTGCCAGCAGCCCCGGACAGCAATGGGGCTACACCTTC,CASSPGQQWGYTF
TRBJ2-5,once,TRBV6-6,-,TGTGCCAGCAGTTTCCTTTCAGGATTTACGGAGACCCAGTACTTC,CASSFLSGFTETQYF
TRBJ1-3,-,TRBV7-2,TRBD1,TGTGCCAGCAGCTTACAGGGGACAGGGGGCTCGGACACCATATATTTT,CASSLQGTGGSDTIYF
TRBJ2-3,once,TRBV5-1,TRBD2,TGCGCCAGCAGCTCCCTGACTAGCGGGGGGCCGGGCACAGATACGCAGTATTTT,CASSSLTSGGPGTDTQYF
TRBJ2-7,few,TRBV9,TRBD1,TGTGCCAGCAGCGCCGCTGCCGGGACAGGCTACGAGCAGTACTTC,CASSAAAGTGYEQYF
TRBJ1-4,-,TRBV4-1,TRBD1,TGCGCCAGCAGGCGAGGGGACAGGGCAACTAATGAAAAACTGTTTTTT,CASRRGDRATNEKLFF